The text below deals with one T cell receptor (beta chain). Its target is not known. This sample is part of a study of radiation and T cells in renal cell carcinoma. Clones were sequenced by immunoSEQ multiplex PCR, and TCRdb holds only the in-frame ones, with some missing. The sample has some 140,000 clones; roughly 84% are singletons. Indicated time point: baseline pretreatment blood. The treatment is: 15 Gy SBRT to primary tumor, nephrectomy 4 weeks later. CDR1 and CDR2 from the germline V gene are SGHTA and FQGNSA. The V and J ends lost 5 bases and 0 bases respectively, with 4 bases between them. The CDR3 consists of 12 residues. Findings and caveats of the study: No pretreatment tumor biopsies were available for baseline clonotypes.

The V gene is TRBV7-2, the J gene TRBJ2-5; D remains unclear. The source material was blood, sampled from a patient whose treatment included radiotherapy and nephrectomy. This TCR was sampled from a woman aged 45-60 years with renal cell carcinoma. CDR3 region: CASSLNQETQYF. CDR3 nucleotides: TGTGCCAGCAGCCTAAACCAAGAGACCCAGTACTTC.